Below, one TCR beta chain is given with its context. The target antigen is unknown. This sample was taken from a study of cytomegalovirus exposure and HLA in healthy donors. General study results and limits: The study assumed roughly uniform donor sequencing depth for presence/absence analyses. Sequences of the TCR beta chain were said to predict the HLA-A and HLA-B alleles of most subjects accurately. Exclusion as indistinguishable affected some V segments, including TRBV6-2 and TRBV6-3.

The ends were cut back, 1 base at V and 2 bases at J, with 11 bases in the middle. Germline-derived CDR1 and CDR2 are SGHRS and YFSETQ. CDR3 length: 15 residues. Primers included in the PCR were 60 Vbeta and 13 Jbeta primers. How the authors handled the data: Unique TCR beta chains numbered approximately 76 million in a later analysis, with roughly 10 million shared. The data were produced by immunoSEQ multiplex PCR, yet TCRdb's version contains in-frame clones alone and is incomplete. V, J and clone size are those of that table, while D and trimming were read from the DNA. This table has about 110,000 clones, about four fifths appearing once.

Sequenced material: PBMCs. This receptor was obtained from a woman aged 18-35 years in good health and CMV-seropositive. The V and J genes are TRBV5-1 and TRBJ2-3; no definite D call. The CDR3 sequence is CASSLTGPLTDTQYF. CDR3 DNA: TGCGCCAGCAGCTTGACGGGTCCCCTCACAGATACGCAGTATTTT.